A single sample is the source of the 19 T cell receptor beta chains below, sequenced in a study of blood T cell repertoires in COVID-19. The protocol was immunoSEQ multiplex PCR, while the TCRdb copy is restricted to in-frame clones and leaves out a portion. The sample has roughly 160,000 clones; less than 85% are singletons. The specimen sequenced was peripheral blood. These TCRs come from a woman aged 60-75 years with COVID-19, enrolled during active disease.

This rearrangement joins TRBV6-4 to TRBJ2-7; D uncertain. The CDR3 length is 8 residues. V lost 4 bases and J 11 bases, leaving 3 bases between the germline ends. Germline assignment: CDR1 MRHNA and CDR2 SNTAGT. The CDR3, as DNA: TGTGCCAGCAGTGTCGAGTACGTC. Its protein is CASSVEYV.

The chain is built from TRBV2 and TRBJ2-2; possibly TRBD2 for D (5 bases). Trimming shortened V by 7 bases and J by 6 bases, and 15 bases separated the two germline ends. The CDR3 is made up of 14 amino acids. Looked up from germline, CDR1 is SNHLY and CDR2 is FYNNEI. CDR3 sequence (DNA): TGTGCCAGCAAAAGGGAGCTATTGGCCGGGGAGCTGTTTTTT. Amino acid sequence: CASKRELLAGELFF.

This CDR3 reads CATSLMDTQYF. The CDR3 DNA sequence: TGTGCCACCAGTCTAATGGATACGCAGTATTTT. The genes are TRBV24-1 and TRBJ2-3; D is ambiguous. The V and J ends lost 6 bases and 6 bases respectively, with 6 bases between them. In germline, CDR1 is KGHDR, CDR2 SFDVKD. CDR3 length equals 11 residues.

This chain uses TRBV9 with TRBJ2-2; 7 positions match TRBD1. CDR3 length equals 14 residues. CDR1 is SGDLS and CDR2 is YYNGEE in the germline V gene. V trimming: 4 bases; J trimming: 8 bases; junction bases outside the gene matches: 8. The CDR3 nucleotides are TGTGCCAGCAGCTTCGGTGAGGGGGCGGGGGAGCTGTTTTTT. It specifies CASSFGEGAGELFF.

A few counts support this clone. The chain employs TRBV19 and TRBJ2-1, with no clear D. In germline, CDR1 is LNHDA, CDR2 SQIVND (reference sequence). This CDR3 comprises 15 residues. V shed 5 bases and J shed 4 bases, with 15 bases lying between them. For the CDR3, the DNA is TGTGCCAGTAGTCTCGAACAGACGTCTTACAATGAGCAGTTCTTC. Translation gives CASSLEQTSYNEQFF.

This clone came up a few times. This chain connects TRBV6-2 or TRBV6-3 to TRBJ2-5, with 11 bases lining up with TRBD2. The V gene end was trimmed by 5 bases and the J gene end by 7 bases; junction bases not matched to a gene: 15. Germline values: CDR1 MNHEY, CDR2 SVGEGT. This CDR3 contains 17 residues. The CDR3 spells CASSDWTRTSGLGTQYF. The CDR3 DNA is TGTGCCAGCAGTGACTGGACAAGGACTAGCGGGTTAGGGACCCAGTACTTC.

This clone has just one count. The chain is built from TRBV28 and TRBJ2-1; the match to TRBD2 covers 8 bases. The CDR3 extends over 15 amino acids. Germline V gene lookup returns CDR1 MDHEN and CDR2 SYDVKM. With V trimmed by 3 bases and J by 5 bases, 6 bases remained unmatched. CDR3 amino acids: CASSFRGGRNNEQFF. For the CDR3, the DNA is TGTGCCAGCAGTTTCAGGGGCGGGAGGAACAATGAGCAGTTCTTC.

This sequence joins TRBV2 and TRBJ2-7; D not resolved. The CDR3 spans 13 residues. Germline V gene sequence: CDR1 SNHLY, CDR2 FYNNEI. The V and J ends lost 0 bases and 6 bases respectively, with 9 bases between them. The CDR3: CASSEALPGEQYV. CDR3 nucleotides: TGTGCCAGCAGTGAAGCCCTCCCGGGCGAGCAGTACGTC.

V usage is TRBV24-1 and J usage is TRBJ2-3; 9 bases agree with TRBD2. V shed 5 bases and J 1 base; nucleotides not matched to a gene: 6. Germline V gene data show CDR1 as KGHDR and CDR2 as SFDVKD. The CDR3 totals 16 residues. The CDR3 spells CATSGGLAGRTDTQYF. Written as DNA, the CDR3 is TGTGCCACCAGTGGGGGCCTAGCGGGGCGCACAGATACGCAGTATTTT.

The chain is built from TRBV6-1 and TRBJ2-2; possible D gene TRBD2, 6 bases. This CDR3 is built from 15 residues. Germline values: CDR1 MNHNS, CDR2 SASEGT. With 0 bases removed from V and 3 bases from J, the gap between germline ends came to 8 bases. The CDR3 sequence: CASSEAGLHTGELFF. CDR3 DNA: TGTGCCAGCAGTGAAGCGGGACTTCACACCGGGGAGCTGTTTTTT.

The chain links TRBV9 to TRBJ1-4; 8 bases line up with TRBD1. Per the germline V gene, CDR1 is SGDLS and CDR2 is YYNGEE. The CDR3 covers 16 residues. Unmatched junction bases numbered 9, after V lost 3 bases and J lost 5 bases. As DNA, the CDR3 is TGTGCCAGCAGCGGAGGACAGGGTATAGGGAATGAAAAACTGTTTTTT. Protein: CASSGGQGIGNEKLFF.

The V and J genes are TRBV2 and TRBJ2-1; no definite D call. The CDR3 has 13 amino acids. The germline V and J ends were trimmed by 7 bases and 5 bases, with 12 bases remaining between them. Germline-derived CDR1 and CDR2 are SNHLY and FYNNEI. The CDR3: CASKRRSDNEQFF. The DNA for the CDR3 is TGTGCCAGCAAACGTCGGTCCGACAATGAGCAGTTCTTC.

In its sample, this clone was seen once. The genes are TRBV18 and TRBJ2-7; 7 bases are a match to TRBD1. Germline V gene sequence: CDR1 KGHSH, CDR2 LQKENI. V lost 4 bases, J lost 4 bases, and 13 bases stayed unmatched. This CDR3 region has 16 residues. Here the CDR3 reads CASSLSTGQLAYEQYV. For the CDR3, the DNA is TGTGCCAGCTCACTCTCGACAGGGCAATTAGCTTACGAGCAGTACGTC.

This chain joins TRBV5-5 and TRBJ2-1, with D tentatively TRBD2 (6 bases). This CDR3 comprises 13 residues. V gave up 6 bases and J gave up 9 bases, with 16 bases separating them. CDR1 SGHKS and CDR2 YYEKEE come from the germline V gene (reference sequence). CDR3 nucleotide sequence: TGTGCCAGCAACACGGCGGGGATTGGTGAGCAGTTCTTC. It specifies CASNTAGIGEQFF.

The chain uses TRBV5-3 and TRBJ1-2; TRBD1 might be the D (6 bases). TRBV5-3 is an ORF for which the function is uncertain. Trimming shortened V by 0 bases and J by 2 bases, and 23 bases separated the two germline ends. The CDR3 spans 19 residues. The CDR3 DNA follows: TGTGCCAGAAGCTTGGGGCTTAGAGGGGGAGCAGGAGCCAACTATGGCTACACCTTC. It encodes CARSLGLRGGAGANYGYTF.

J is TRBJ2-2 and V is TRBV14; perhaps TRBD2 as D (6 bases). Germline V gene lookup returns CDR1 SGHDN and CDR2 FVKESK. There are 17 residues in the CDR3. V lost 0 bases and J 1 base, leaving 12 bases between the germline ends. The DNA of the CDR3 is TGTGCCAGCAGCCAAGATTCGGGAGTGGGGAACACCGGGGAGCTGTTTTTT. As protein: CASSQDSGVGNTGELFF.

The rearrangement joins TRBV9 to TRBJ2-1; 8 bases agree with TRBD2. The CDR3 spans 15 residues. The germline V gene has CDR1 SGDLS and CDR2 YYNGEE. The ends lost 3 bases at V and 0 bases at J; junction bases unmatched: 2. CDR3 DNA: TGTGCCAGCAGCGCGGGGGGGAGCTCCTACAATGAGCAGTTCTTC. Translation: CASSAGGSSYNEQFF. Based on the CDR3 plus reference TRBV9 and TRBJ2-1, the full variable domain is DSGVTQTPKHLITATGQRVTLRCSPRSGDLSVYWYQQSLDQGLQFLIQYYNGEERAKGNILERFSAQQFPDLHSELNLSSLELGDSALYFCASSAGGSSYNEQFFGPGTRLTVL.

The rearrangement joins TRBV6-4 to TRBJ2-3, with D possibly matching TRBD2 (6 bases). Germline values: CDR1 MRHNA, CDR2 SNTAGT. This CDR3 spans 14 amino acids. V was pared by 6 bases and J by 0 bases, with 10 bases between. The CDR3 nucleotides read TGTGCCAGCAGCCCCCTAGCGAGCACAGATACGCAGTATTTT. It is translated as CASSPLASTDTQYF.

CDR3 sequence (DNA): TGCGCCAGCAGCTTGGCCGGGGGGGGCCATGGCCAAGAGACCCAGTACTTC. It translates to CASSLAGGGHGQETQYF. V is TRBV5-1 and J is TRBJ2-5, with TRBD2 matching 8 bases. The CDR3 totals 17 residues. The junction had 8 bases not matched to a gene; V was cut back by 0 bases and J by 1 base. Germline V gene data show CDR1 as SGHRS and CDR2 as YFSETQ.